The 30 T cell receptor beta chains given below trace back to one sample, sequenced in a study of T cells after yellow fever vaccination. TCRdb independently ran MiXCR on the 5' RACE reads; one entry per CDR3 protein. The sample has 550,000 or so distinct CDR3 sequences, roughly 21% seen once. The source material was PBMCs, sampled 15 days after the yellow fever booster vaccination. The receptors come from a man aged 25 to 40 who received the YFV17D yellow fever vaccine.

On this clonotype: A read error may produce the germline difference seen at one junction end. The chain links TRBV7-8 to TRBJ2-2, with 9 positions matching TRBD2. CDR1 is SGHVS, CDR2 FQNEAQ, per germline. The CDR3 covers 15 residues. The CDR3 coding sequence is TGTTCCAGCGCGGGGGCGGGAGGGCCCACCGGGGAGCTGTTTTTT. Translating gives CSSAGAGGPTGELFF.

The chain uses TRBV20-1 and TRBJ2-3; no reliable D call. CDR3 length equals 17 residues. The V gene's germline CDR1 is DFQATT and CDR2 SNEGSKA (reference sequence). Deletions cut 0 bases from V and 0 bases from J, with 16 bases between. The DNA of the CDR3 is TGCAGTGCTAGAGATCCCGCTGGCAGAACTAGCACAGATACGCAGTATTTT. This codes for CSARDPAGRTSTDTQYF.

This chain joins TRBV11-2 and TRBJ2-1; TRBD2 aligns across 15 bases. The CDR3 length is 18 residues. Looked up from germline, CDR1 is SGHAT and CDR2 is FQNNGV. V gave up 3 bases and J gave up 5 bases; unmatched junction bases: 8. CDR3 region: CASSLSTGTSGRHNEQFF. CDR3 nucleotides: TGTGCCAGCAGCTTGTCAACCGGGACTAGCGGGAGGCACAATGAGCAGTTCTTC.

This clonotype showed up just a few times. The chain links TRBV7-9 to TRBJ1-3; 7 positions agree with TRBD1. Germline V gene data show CDR1 as SEHNR and CDR2 as FQNEAQ (reference sequence). Trimming at V came to 5 bases and at J to 2 bases, leaving 3 bases not matched to a gene. The CDR3 is made up of 14 amino acids. The CDR3 reads CASSPGQAGNTIYF. The CDR3 DNA reads as TGTGCCAGCAGCCCCGGACAGGCTGGAAACACCATATATTTT.

This clonotype occurred a few times. The J gene is TRBJ2-4, the V gene TRBV5-6, with D unclear. The V gene's germline CDR1 is SGHDT and CDR2 YYEEEE. This CDR3 region has 17 residues. The V end lost 1 base, the J end lost 0 bases, and 14 bases lay between the germline ends. As DNA, the CDR3 is TGTGCCAGCAGCTTGACCGGCCGTACCCTAGCCAAAAACATTCAGTACTTC. Its translation: CASSLTGRTLAKNIQYF.

The rearrangement uses TRBV29-1 and TRBJ2-7, with 7 bases identical to TRBD1. The CDR3 sequence is 13 residues long. Trimming cost V 7 bases and J 4 bases; bases outside gene matches: 10. The V gene's germline CDR1 is SQVTM and CDR2 ANQGSEA. CDR3 in amino acids: CSGLDRIGYEQYF. The CDR3, as DNA: TGCAGCGGATTGGACAGGATTGGGTACGAGCAGTACTTC.

The V gene is TRBV28, the J gene TRBJ2-3; D ambiguous. The CDR3 consists of 15 residues. Trimming cost V 8 bases and J 1 base, with 16 bases left between them. CDR1 and CDR2 from the germline V gene are MDHEN and SYDVKM. CDR3 nucleotide sequence: TGTGCCAGCTCCTCCTTTCATGGCGGCACAGATACGCAGTATTTT. Protein: CASSSFHGGTDTQYF.

The chain is built from TRBV12-3 or TRBV12-4 and TRBJ2-1; 10 nucleotides line up with TRBD2. Unmatched junction bases numbered 7, after V lost 4 bases and J lost 4 bases. The CDR3 extends over 16 amino acids. This chain's CDR3 is CASSSWTSGGYNEQFF. CDR3 sequence (DNA): TGTGCCAGCAGTTCCTGGACTAGCGGAGGGTACAATGAGCAGTTCTTC.

The sample holds a few counts of this clonotype. The chain is built from TRBV27 and TRBJ2-1; perhaps TRBD2 as D (5 bases). Germline loops: CDR1 MNHEY, CDR2 SMNVEV (reference sequence). V lost 3 bases, J lost 0 bases, and 12 bases lay in between. The CDR3 covers 16 residues. This chain's CDR3 is CASSLDSAYSYNEQFF. In DNA form, the CDR3 reads TGTGCCAGCAGTTTGGATAGCGCGTACTCCTACAATGAGCAGTTCTTC.

The genes are TRBV20-1 and TRBJ2-7; D not resolved. V was pared by 7 bases and J by 4 bases, with 8 bases between. The CDR3 totals 10 residues. The germline gives CDR1 DFQATT, CDR2 SNEGSKA (reference sequence). CDR3: CSVGSYEQYF. CDR3 bases: TGCAGTGTCGGTAGTTACGAGCAGTACTTC.

A few counts support this clonotype. The rearrangement links TRBV20-1 to TRBJ2-6; D is unclear. The length of the CDR3 is 14 residues. V dropped 3 bases and J dropped 2 bases, with 8 bases sitting between them. CDR1 and CDR2 from the germline V gene are DFQATT and SNEGSKA (reference sequence). The chain's CDR3 is CSARGQTGANVLTF. CDR3 DNA: TGCAGTGCTAGGGGTCAAACTGGGGCCAACGTCCTGACTTTC.

The chain employs TRBV7-2 and TRBJ2-7, with TRBD1 matching over 8 bases. The germline V gene has CDR1 SGHTA and CDR2 FQGNSA. J gave up 0 bases and V 3 bases, and 4 bases lay outside the gene matches. This CDR3 has 15 residues. The CDR3 loop is CASSFYRGSSYEQYF. The DNA of the CDR3 is TGTGCCAGCAGCTTTTACAGGGGGTCCTCCTACGAGCAGTACTTC.

The V gene is TRBV5-4, the J gene TRBJ2-6; the D gene is possibly TRBD1 (6 bases). This CDR3 comprises 16 residues. Germline CDR1 is SGHNT and CDR2 is YYREEE (reference sequence). The V end lost 1 base, the J end lost 0 bases, and 8 bases lay between the germline ends. In DNA, the CDR3 is TGTGCCAGCAGCTTGTTGGACAGCTCTGGGGCCAACGTCCTGACTTTC. It encodes CASSLLDSSGANVLTF.

V and J are TRBV23-1 and TRBJ2-1; a possible D gene is TRBD1 (6 bases). TRBV23-1 is an open reading frame, and its role is uncertain. The V and J ends lost 0 bases and 4 bases respectively, with 13 bases between them. This CDR3 is built from 16 residues. CDR3 protein: CASSQSGTLKYNEQFF. The CDR3 region has the DNA TGCGCCAGCAGTCAATCAGGGACACTTAAGTACAATGAGCAGTTCTTC.

This clonotype was detected ten times or more. V and J are TRBV28 and TRBJ1-5; no reliable D call. Trimming took off 8 bases at V and 6 bases at J, with 14 bases between the two ends. In germline, CDR1 is MDHEN, CDR2 SYDVKM. The CDR3 is made up of 13 amino acids. The CDR3 protein is CASGGSMSQPQHF. The CDR3 bases are TGTGCCAGCGGCGGGTCGATGAGTCAGCCCCAGCATTTT.

This clonotype was counted at least ten times. This chain joins TRBV6-5 and TRBJ2-5, with D perhaps matching TRBD1 (6 bases). The CDR3 is 14 residues long. Trimming took 0 bases from V and 1 from J, leaving 6 bases between them. Germline CDR1 reads MNHEY; CDR2 reads SVGAGI. CDR3 DNA: TGTGCCAGCAGTTACTCAGGGGGCCAAGAGACCCAGTACTTC. Translating it yields CASSYSGGQETQYF.

The gene calls are TRBV7-2 and TRBJ1-2; D unresolved. The germline V gene has CDR1 SGHTA and CDR2 FQGNSA. V gave up 5 bases and J gave up 5 bases, with 9 bases separating them. The CDR3 length is 12 residues. The CDR3 region is CASSPLAYGYTF. For the CDR3, the DNA is TGTGCCAGCAGCCCCCTCGCTTATGGCTACACCTTC.

This clonotype was seen a single time. The rearrangement links TRBV25-1 to TRBJ2-1; TRBD2 agrees at 11 bases. The CDR3 length is 15 residues. Germline loops: CDR1 MGHDK, CDR2 SYGVNS. The junction had 7 bases not matched to a gene; V was cut back by 9 bases and J by 3 bases. CDR3 nucleotide sequence: TGTGCCAGTGCCGGGACTAGCGGATTCTACAATGAGCAGTTCTTC. Translation gives CASAGTSGFYNEQFF.

The V call is TRBV20-1, the J call TRBJ2-5; D uncertain. The germline CDR1 and CDR2 sequences are DFQATT and SNEGSKA (reference sequence). CDR3 length: 12 residues. With 0 bases removed from V and 4 bases from J, the gap between germline ends came to 6 bases. CDR3 DNA: TGCAGTGCTAGAGATGTCGGAGAGACCCAGTACTTC. Translated, it gives CSARDVGETQYF.

Only a few counts were recorded for this clonotype. The chain combines TRBV6-1 with TRBJ2-2; no firm D call. Trimming pared 7 bases from V and 6 bases from J, leaving 15 bases between. This CDR3 contains 14 residues. Germline lookup yields CDR1 MNHNS and CDR2 SASEGT. CDR3 loop: CASIQRTVAGELFF. CDR3 coding DNA: TGTGCCAGCATCCAGAGAACCGTGGCCGGGGAGCTGTTTTTT.

The table lists this clonotype with a few counts. The chain uses TRBV4-1 and TRBJ2-3; D is perhaps TRBD2 (5 bases). Germline CDR1 reads MGHRA; CDR2 reads YSYEKL. The CDR3 runs 16 residues. V lost 4 bases and J lost 0, with 14 bases in between. The CDR3 loop is CASSRLEGGSTDTQYF. CDR3 DNA sequence: TGCGCCAGCAGCCGCCTAGAGGGCGGGAGCACAGATACGCAGTATTTT.

This clonotype has just a few counts. The chain links TRBV6-4 to TRBJ2-2; D unresolved. The CDR3 is made up of 15 amino acids. Germline V gene data show CDR1 as MRHNA and CDR2 as SNTAGT. Between the trimmed V and J ends, which lost 10 bases and 0 bases, there was a span of 15 bases. Here the CDR3 DNA reads TGTGCCACGCGAGCGCAGCCATCGAACACCGGGGAGCTGTTTTTT. Protein product: CATRAQPSNTGELFF.

The rearrangement links TRBV3-1 to TRBJ2-4; D remains ambiguous. The CDR3 is 15 amino acids. Germline-derived CDR1 and CDR2 are LGHDT and YNNKEL (reference sequence). With 1 base removed from V and 1 base from J, the gap between germline ends came to 8 bases. CDR3 sequence (DNA): TGTGCCAGCAGCCAAGGTTTGGGCGCCAAAAACATTCAGTACTTC. Translating gives CASSQGLGAKNIQYF.

J is TRBJ1-1 and V is TRBV18, with 9 bases lining up with TRBD1. The CDR3 covers 15 residues. CDR1 is KGHSH and CDR2 is LQKENI in the germline V gene. V shed 0 bases, J shed 4 bases, and the junction held 3 bases outside the gene matches. The CDR3: CASSPPQGAITEAFF. CDR3 DNA: TGTGCCAGCTCACCACCACAGGGGGCAATCACTGAAGCTTTCTTT. Full variable domain (rest looked up from reference TRBV18 and TRBJ1-1): NAGVMQNPRHLVRRRGQEARLRCSPMKGHSHVYWYRQLPEEGLKFMVYLQKENIIDESGMPKERFSAEFPKEGPSILRIQQVVRGDSAAYFCASSPPQGAITEAFFGQGTRLTVV.

There are a few counts of this clonotype. The chain carries TRBV6-2 or TRBV6-3 and TRBJ2-3; 13 positions match TRBD2. Germline loops: CDR1 MNHEY, CDR2 SVGEGT. The CDR3 has 16 residues. V lost 4 bases, J lost 3 bases, and 4 bases stayed unmatched. For the CDR3, the DNA is TGTGCCAGCAGTTCCCGGACTAGCGGGAGAACAGATACGCAGTATTTT. Translation gives CASSSRTSGRTDTQYF.

The chain has TRBV29-1 and TRBJ2-1; no reliable D call. Germline V gene lookup returns CDR1 SQVTM and CDR2 ANQGSEA. V was cut by 4 bases and J by 5 bases, with 12 bases left in between. The CDR3 contains 13 residues. The CDR3 DNA sequence: TGCAGCGTTGTTCCACAGAGAAACAATGAGCAGTTCTTC. Protein product: CSVVPQRNNEQFF.

This clonotype came up a few times. The rearrangement links TRBV29-1 to TRBJ2-6; D is possibly TRBD1 or TRBD2 (5 bases each). CDR1 is SQVTM, CDR2 ANQGSEA, per germline. CDR3 size: 13 residues. The germline V and J ends were trimmed by 4 bases and 10 bases, with 14 bases remaining between them. The CDR3: CSVGGAGMNVLTF. The CDR3 region has the DNA TGCAGCGTTGGAGGGGCCGGCATGAACGTCCTGACTTTC.

The chain has TRBV28 and TRBJ2-7, with TRBD1 identical over 8 bases. Looked up from germline, CDR1 is MDHEN and CDR2 is SYDVKM. The CDR3 consists of 13 residues. Unmatched junction bases numbered 4, after V lost 2 bases and J lost 7 bases. CDR3 residues: CASSLTGGSEQYF. The CDR3 bases are TGTGCCAGCAGTTTAACAGGGGGGAGTGAGCAGTACTTC.

In nucleotides, the CDR3 is TGTGCCAGCAGTCCGCCGAGCGGGGGCTACACCTTC. Translating gives CASSPPSGGYTF. The genes are TRBV6-5 and TRBJ1-2; D call uncertain. The CDR3 loop spans 12 amino acids. V shed 5 bases and J shed 8 bases, with 12 bases lying between them. Germline values: CDR1 MNHEY, CDR2 SVGAGI.

The chain recombines TRBV30 with TRBJ2-7, with D unclear. CDR1 is GTSNPN, CDR2 SVGIG, per germline (reference sequence). The CDR3 covers 12 residues. Trimming took 0 bases from V and 3 from J, leaving 6 bases between them. The CDR3 sequence: CAWSVAVYEQYF. In DNA, the CDR3 is TGTGCCTGGAGTGTAGCCGTCTACGAGCAGTACTTC.